These T cell receptor beta chains were read from a single sample in a study of CD8 T cells in ankylosing spondylitis. TCRdb re-called the 5' RACE reads with MiXCR, one entry per CDR3 protein. In the table there are about 130,000 distinct CDR3 sequences, approximately 10% of which are singletons. The sample taken for sequencing was blood, either unsorted or a sorted T cell fraction (not recorded which). The receptors stem from a male donor with ankylosing spondylitis or in good health (not recorded which). CDR3s leave out the opening cysteine and the closing phenylalanine or tryptophan. The D gene is left open where the match is weak.

- TRBJ2-1 TRBV6-5 ASSGPFVEQF
- TRBJ2-2 TRBV3-1 ASRRAPGELF
- TRBJ1-5 TRBV11-2 ASSLTHRVPGSHQPQH
- TRBJ1-1 TRBV5-1 ASTRLEGGKPEAF
- TRBJ1-1 TRBV29-1 SASEGYTEAF
- TRBJ2-5 TRBV12-3/TRBV12-4 ASSPGTLFLGY
- TRBJ2-5 TRBV29-1 SVSSGNQETQY
TRBD1 TRBJ1-2 TRBV5-1 ASSSTTGGRGYT
TRBD2 TRBJ2-5 TRBV18 ASSEREAETQY
- TRBJ2-3 TRBV5-1 ASSLAGRNTDTQY
TRBD2 TRBJ2-1 TRBV20-1 SVAGYNEQF
- TRBJ2-5 TRBV5-1 ASSLGRGRKLQETQY
- TRBJ2-7 TRBV12-3/TRBV12-4 ASSLKAGPYEQY
TRBD1 TRBJ2-1 TRBV7-9 ASSLGTGRSNEQF
- TRBJ2-4 TRBV11-2 ASSFGGLAKNIQY
TRBD2 TRBJ2-2 TRBV5-4 ASSLALGRSNTGELF
TRBD1 TRBJ2-7 TRBV7-9 ASSRDSQYEQY
TRBD1 TRBJ2-3 TRBV20-1 SAPRTGRPGVIRTDTQY
- TRBJ1-3 TRBV6-1 ASTYSVGGNTIY
TRBD2 TRBJ2-1 TRBV20-1 SADWTSGRGEQF
- TRBJ2-3 TRBV2 ASGPDTQY
- TRBJ1-2 TRBV21-1 ASSNFLGPGDNYGYT
- TRBJ2-2 TRBV15 ATSIFPSENTGELF
TRBD2 TRBJ2-1 TRBV20-1 SATPSGSSYNEQF
- TRBJ2-7 TRBV19 ASSMGADSSYEQY
- TRBJ2-7 TRBV12-3/TRBV12-4 ASSTARYEQY
TRBD2 TRBJ2-1 TRBV20-1 SARGTSGMNEQF
- TRBJ2-7 TRBV5-5 ASSDYRVRSSYEQY
TRBD2 TRBJ2-7 TRBV5-6 ASSLIGRGGSSYEQY
- TRBJ2-7 TRBV18 ASSSRTTRTYEQY
TRBD2 TRBJ2-5 TRBV7-9 ASSFPSGKETQY
- TRBJ1-1 TRBV29-1 SVGTTENTEAF
TRBD2 TRBJ2-7 TRBV7-2 ASSATGTTYEQY
- TRBJ2-4 TRBV10-3 AISNDLYGGSNIQY
- TRBJ2-7 TRBV27 ASSPGVAYEQY
- TRBJ1-5 TRBV29-1 SVEVQGQPQH
- TRBJ1-1 TRBV5-1 ASSKIQGGTEAF
TRBD1 TRBJ2-7 TRBV29-1 SVTGDGAYEQY
- TRBJ2-7 TRBV20-1 SASRPAEAYEQY
TRBD2 TRBJ2-5 TRBV25-1 ASSGEGRETQY
- TRBJ2-5 TRBV4-3 ASSQMTGGMVETQY
- TRBJ1-6 TRBV25-1 ASTPDGGHSPLH
- TRBJ1-5 TRBV7-8 ASSLVVGGANQPQH
- TRBJ2-6 TRBV6-2/TRBV6-3 ASMRSAGANVLT
- TRBJ2-6 TRBV12-3/TRBV12-4 ASSLWGSGANVLT
- TRBJ1-1 TRBV20-1 SAFVGANQAITEAF
- TRBJ1-2 TRBV9 ASSVGLKANYGYT
- TRBJ1-1 TRBV7-9 ASSSGDLTGVTEAF
TRBD2 TRBJ2-1 TRBV20-1 SARLAGVPYNEQF
- TRBJ1-4 TRBV5-1 ASSYGGGREKLF
- TRBJ2-7 TRBV20-1 SARRRETYEQY
- TRBJ2-5 TRBV20-1 SARRDGPVETQY